This T cell receptor beta chain came from a study of long-term antiretroviral therapy in people with HIV. The V segment lost 3 bases and the J segment 8 bases; nucleotides outside the gene matches: 4. CDR1 is GTSNPN and CDR2 is SVGIG in the germline V gene (reference sequence). CDR3 length: 14 amino acids. Assay version v3.0 of immunoSEQ was used, and it was run at survey level. Using immunoSEQ multiplex PCR, the repertoire was profiled, and TCRdb retains in-frame clones only, with some absent. The sample comprises 25,000 to 35,000 clones, 90% to 95% of which are singletons, and less than 3.5% rests with the top ten.

The sequenced sample was unsorted PBMCs, obtained about 7.4 years after starting antiretroviral therapy. This sequence was found in a middle-aged man with HIV. This chain joins TRBV30 and TRBJ1-6; 10 positions match TRBD1. The CDR3 protein is CAWSLGQGDSPLHF. CDR3 coding DNA: TGTGCCTGGAGCCTCGGACAGGGGGATTCACCCCTCCACTTT.